One TCR beta chain is described in this entry. The antigen remains unidentified. These data are taken from a study of tumor-infiltrating lymphocytes in primary liver carcinoma. Study background: These patients were men and women whose ages were 30 to 69 years. Sequenced samples came back with roughly 3.5 to 7.5 million productive TCRbeta reads, and the counts looked alike across tissue types. Notes on the study in general: Unsorted bulk processing meant the study did not compare CD4+ and CD8+ repertoires.

Blood RNA was derived from unsorted whole blood, and germline DNA was extracted too. Constant-region priming of about 500 ng total RNA yielded TCR beta cDNA. ARM-PCR, slightly modified, supplied the TCR beta libraries through three nested multiplex PCR rounds. Investigators reported that the first two PCR rounds, at around 11 cycles each, used TRBV1-TRBV30 forward primers with a C-beta reverse primer. In TCRdb, the multiplex PCR reads were re-called with MiXCR into one record per CDR3 protein. Found here are roughly 330,000 distinct CDR3 sequences, roughly 61% of them singletons; the top ten hold about 6%. CDR1 is SGHAT and CDR2 is FQNNGV in the germline V gene. This CDR3 has 16 residues. V lost 5 bases and J lost 0, with 17 bases in between.

The rearrangement links TRBV11-2 to TRBJ2-7; the D gene is possibly TRBD2 (5 bases). The receptor was isolated from a man between 35 and 55 years old with primary liver carcinoma and hepatitis B virus infection. The sample comprised peripheral blood. The CDR3 DNA is TGTGCCAGCAGCCCCGGGGTGGGCGGGTACTCCTACGAGCAGTACTTC. Protein product: CASSPGVGGYSYEQYF.